This TCR beta chain was sequenced in a study of blood T cell repertoires in COVID-19. Background on the study: T cells, B-cell-depleted T cells, or PBMCs provided the cDNA or gDNA that served as material.

V gave up 0 bases and J gave up 6 bases; unmatched junction bases: 3. This CDR3 spans 14 amino acids. Looked up from germline, CDR1 is SGHRS and CDR2 is YFSETQ. Assay: immunoSEQ multiplex PCR; the TCRdb copy retains only in-frame clones and omits some. The sample has about 87,000 clones, around 85% seen once. The chain has TRBV5-1 and TRBJ2-1; 7 nucleotides line up with TRBD2. The sequenced sample consisted of peripheral blood. The clonotype was recovered from a woman older than 75 with active or convalescent COVID-19. CDR3 protein: CASSLVGGSNEQFF. In DNA form, the CDR3 reads TGCGCCAGCAGCTTGGTGGGGGGGTCCAATGAGCAGTTCTTC.